This entry is about one T cell receptor beta chain. These data come from a study of cytomegalovirus exposure and HLA in healthy donors. Across the study: Approximately 200 million T cells yielded around 120 million unique TCR beta sequences in earlier analysis. Counted in an early data release were about 86 million unique TCRs from HLA-typed donors. Caucasian-associated ancestry cluster membership applied to about four fifths of 300 to 450 genotyped donors.

Germline-derived CDR1 and CDR2 are SGHTA and FQGNSA. The CDR3 runs to 16 residues. The ends were cut back, 4 bases at V and 0 bases at J, with 16 bases in the middle. PCR primers comprised 60 Vbeta and 13 Jbeta primers. Original processing notes: In a later analysis, around 87 million unique TCR beta chains included roughly 11 million shared by two or more donors. Clones were read by immunoSEQ multiplex PCR, and TCRdb kept only the in-frame ones, dropping some. V and J calls plus clone size are reproduced from that table; the DNA served to infer D and trimming. The data show about 110,000 clones, around 77% seen once.

Sequencing used PBMCs. The receptor was isolated from a male donor in good health and CMV-seronegative. This chain uses TRBV7-2 with TRBJ2-7; D unresolved. CDR3 protein: CASSSPPTHVSYEQYF. CDR3 DNA: TGTGCCAGCAGCTCCCCCCCGACTCATGTCTCCTACGAGCAGTACTTC.